The 10 T cell receptor beta chains given below trace back to one sample, sequenced in a study of blood T cell repertoires in COVID-19. Clones were sequenced by immunoSEQ multiplex PCR, and TCRdb holds only the in-frame ones, with some missing. This table holds hundreds of thousands of clones, about nine tenths found once. Sequencing input: peripheral blood. All receptors derive from a young woman with active or convalescent COVID-19.

This chain connects TRBV6-8 to TRBJ1-5; 9 nucleotides agree with TRBD1. Trimming removed 0 bases from V and 2 bases from J; junction bases left unmatched: 2. The CDR3 has 16 amino acids. Germline V lookup: CDR1 MNHGY, CDR2 SAAAGT. The DNA for the CDR3 is TGTGCCAGCAGTTACTCCGGACAGGGGCGCAATCAGCCCCAGCATTTT. Its translation: CASSYSGQGRNQPQHF.

As concerns this clone: Other nucleotide sequences in the sample specify the same CDR3. The J gene is TRBJ2-7, the V gene TRBV27; D is unclear. This CDR3 comprises 11 residues. Deletions cut 4 bases from V and 2 bases from J, with 3 bases between. Germline V gene data show CDR1 as MNHEY and CDR2 as SMNVEV (reference sequence). As DNA, the CDR3 is TGTGCCAGCAGTTCTGCCTACGAGCAGTACTTC. This codes for CASSSAYEQYF.

The chain joins TRBV5-1 to TRBJ1-2; D is unclear. CDR1 and CDR2 (germline): SGHRS, YFSETQ. The length of the CDR3 is 14 residues. Trimming removed 0 bases from V and 2 bases from J, with 8 bases in between. Here the CDR3 reads CASSLANTNYGYTF. The CDR3, as DNA: TGCGCCAGCAGCTTGGCCAACACCAACTATGGCTACACCTTC.

The J gene is TRBJ1-1, the V gene TRBV6-2 or TRBV6-3, with D perhaps TRBD1 (5 bases). Trimming cost V 6 bases and J 5 bases, with 19 bases left between them. This CDR3 is 15 amino acids long. From germline, CDR1 is MNHEY and CDR2 SVGEGT. The DNA for the CDR3 is TGTGCCAGCAGCGAGCCACAATTTCAGGGAACTGAAGCTTTCTTT. This codes for CASSEPQFQGTEAFF.

The V gene is TRBV28, the J gene TRBJ1-2; no reliable D call. V was pared by 6 bases and J by 2 bases, with 16 bases between. CDR1 and CDR2 (germline): MDHEN, SYDVKM. CDR3 size: 15 residues. CDR3 nucleotide sequence: TGTGCCAGCAGACCTAACGGGGTAGCAAACTATGGCTACACCTTC. Its translation is CASRPNGVANYGYTF.

The chain is built from TRBV7-9 and TRBJ1-1; 7 bases line up with TRBD1. The junction had 6 bases not matched to a gene; V was cut back by 3 bases and J by 5 bases. There are 14 residues in the CDR3. Germline V gene sequence: CDR1 SEHNR, CDR2 FQNEAQ (reference sequence). The CDR3 protein is CASSFPGGLTEAFF. The CDR3 bases are TGTGCCAGCAGCTTCCCAGGGGGACTTACTGAAGCTTTCTTT.

This rearrangement joins TRBV7-8 to TRBJ1-2; D might be TRBD1 (5 bases). V gave up 3 bases and J gave up 4 bases, with 12 bases separating them. Looked up from germline, CDR1 is SGHVS and CDR2 is FQNEAQ. There are 14 residues in the CDR3. CDR3 bases: TGTGCCAGCAGCTTTGGGGCAGGTTCCTATGGCTACACCTTC. It specifies CASSFGAGSYGYTF.

This clone was found a few times. V and J are TRBV5-6 and TRBJ2-7; perhaps TRBD2 as D (5 bases). The length of the CDR3 is 14 residues. Trimming left V 3 bases short and J 3 bases short, with 13 bases between. CDR1 SGHDT and CDR2 YYEEEE come from the germline V gene. The CDR3 sequence: CASSWSGLVYEQYF. As DNA, the CDR3 is TGTGCCAGCAGCTGGTCAGGACTGGTCTACGAGCAGTACTTC.

This clone showed up just once. CDR3 in amino acids: CSAHRGGLTDTQYF. DNA of the CDR3: TGCAGTGCCCATCGGGGGGGCCTCACAGATACGCAGTATTTT. The J gene is TRBJ2-3, the V gene TRBV29-1, with 8 bases fitting TRBD2. The germline V gene has CDR1 SQVTM and CDR2 ANQGSEA. The CDR3 loop spans 14 amino acids.

The table lists this clone with a count of one. Other DNA variants within this sample encode the same CDR3. The J gene is TRBJ1-1, the V gene TRBV30, with TRBD1 as a possible D gene (6 bases). V was cut by 3 bases and J by 2 bases, with 10 bases left in between. The CDR3 extends over 13 amino acids. Germline V gives CDR1 GTSNPN, CDR2 SVGIG (reference sequence). The CDR3 sequence: CAWSRQVNTEAFF. Here the CDR3 DNA reads TGTGCCTGGAGCCGACAGGTCAACACTGAAGCTTTCTTT.